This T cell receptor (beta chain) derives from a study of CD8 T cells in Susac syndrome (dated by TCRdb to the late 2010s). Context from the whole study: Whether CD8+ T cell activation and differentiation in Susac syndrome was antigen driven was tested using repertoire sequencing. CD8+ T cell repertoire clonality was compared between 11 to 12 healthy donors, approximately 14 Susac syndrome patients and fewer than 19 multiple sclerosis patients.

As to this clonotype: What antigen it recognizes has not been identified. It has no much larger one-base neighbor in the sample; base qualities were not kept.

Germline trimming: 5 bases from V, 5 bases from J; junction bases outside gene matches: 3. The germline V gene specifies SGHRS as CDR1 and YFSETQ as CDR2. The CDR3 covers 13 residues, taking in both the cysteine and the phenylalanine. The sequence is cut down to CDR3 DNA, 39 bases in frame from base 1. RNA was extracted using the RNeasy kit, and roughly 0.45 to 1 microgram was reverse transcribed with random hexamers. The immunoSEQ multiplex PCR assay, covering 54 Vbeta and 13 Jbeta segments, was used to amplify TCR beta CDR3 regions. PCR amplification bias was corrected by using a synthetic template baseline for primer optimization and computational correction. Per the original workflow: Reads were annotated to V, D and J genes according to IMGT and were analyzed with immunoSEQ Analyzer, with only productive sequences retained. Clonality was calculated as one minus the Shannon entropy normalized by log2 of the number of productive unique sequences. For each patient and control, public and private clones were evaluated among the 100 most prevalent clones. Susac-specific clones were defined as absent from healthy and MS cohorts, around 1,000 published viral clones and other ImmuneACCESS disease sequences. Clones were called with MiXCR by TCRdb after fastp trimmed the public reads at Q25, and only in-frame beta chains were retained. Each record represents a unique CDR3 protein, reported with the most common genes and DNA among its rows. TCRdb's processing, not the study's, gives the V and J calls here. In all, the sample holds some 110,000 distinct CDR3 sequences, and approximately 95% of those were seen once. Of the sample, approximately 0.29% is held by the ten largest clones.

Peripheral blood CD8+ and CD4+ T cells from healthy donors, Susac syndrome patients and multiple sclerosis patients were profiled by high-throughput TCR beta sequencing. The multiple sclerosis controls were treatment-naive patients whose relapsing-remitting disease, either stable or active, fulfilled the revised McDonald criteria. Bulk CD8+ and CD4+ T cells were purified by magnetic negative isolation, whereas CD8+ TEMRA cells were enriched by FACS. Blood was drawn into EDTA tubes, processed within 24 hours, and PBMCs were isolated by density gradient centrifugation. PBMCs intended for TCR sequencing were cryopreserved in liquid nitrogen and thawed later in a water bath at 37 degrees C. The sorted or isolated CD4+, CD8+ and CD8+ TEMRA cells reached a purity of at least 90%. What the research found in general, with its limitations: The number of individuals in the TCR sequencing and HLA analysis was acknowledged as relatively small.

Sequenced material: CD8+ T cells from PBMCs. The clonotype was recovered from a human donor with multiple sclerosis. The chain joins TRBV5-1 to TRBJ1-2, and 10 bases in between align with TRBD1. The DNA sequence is TGCGCCAGCAGGTCGGGACAGGGGTATGGCTACACCTTC. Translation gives CASRSGQGYGYTF.